This T cell receptor (beta chain) emerged from a study of blood T cells in healthy people across ages. Study outcomes and limitations: TCR beta diversity per million T cells fell roughly linearly with age. Aged donors had fewer naive CD4+ cells and lower diversity than long-lived donors.

The CDR3 consists of 16 residues. CDR1 is SGHDT and CDR2 is YYEEEE in the germline V gene. The ends lost 4 bases at V and 4 bases at J; junction bases unmatched: 13. A second PCR, run for about 7 to 11 cycles, used a sample-barcoded 5' primer plus a J-beta primer mix. In TCRdb, the 5' RACE reads were re-called with MiXCR into one record per CDR3 protein. This repertoire shows some 860,000 distinct CDR3 sequences, roughly 50% found once; its top ten account for under 30%. This clonotype came up a few times. As yet, its antigen is unknown. Every donor provided around 10 milliliters of peripheral blood. At least 6 micrograms of total RNA were extracted per sample.

Sequences were obtained from blood. The sequence was obtained from a middle-aged man in good health. The rearrangement links TRBV5-6 to TRBJ1-2, with TRBD1 matching 7 bases. CDR3 amino acids: CASSPRYTGASYGYTF. The CDR3 DNA reads as TGTGCCAGCAGCCCCAGATACACAGGGGCGAGCTATGGCTACACCTTC.